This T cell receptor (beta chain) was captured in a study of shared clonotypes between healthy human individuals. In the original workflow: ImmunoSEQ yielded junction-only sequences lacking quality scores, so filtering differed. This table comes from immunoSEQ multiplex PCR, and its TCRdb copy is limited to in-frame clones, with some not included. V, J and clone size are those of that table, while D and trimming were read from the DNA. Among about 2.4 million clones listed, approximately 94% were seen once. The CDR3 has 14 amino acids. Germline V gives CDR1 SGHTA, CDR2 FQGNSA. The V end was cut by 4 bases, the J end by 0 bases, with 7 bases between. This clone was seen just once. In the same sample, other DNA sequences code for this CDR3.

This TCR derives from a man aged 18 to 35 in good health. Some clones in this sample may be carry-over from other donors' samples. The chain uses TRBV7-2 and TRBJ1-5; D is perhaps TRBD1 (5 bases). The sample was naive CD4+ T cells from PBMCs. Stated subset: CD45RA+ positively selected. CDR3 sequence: CASSSTGSNQPQHF. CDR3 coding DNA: TGTGCCAGCAGCTCCACAGGTAGCAATCAGCCCCAGCATTTT.